This T cell receptor beta chain was recovered during a study of blood T cell repertoires in COVID-19. The wider study: The analysed material was cDNA or gDNA that came from T cells, B-cell-depleted T cells, or PBMCs.

Original methodology: For nucleated cells, counts were estimated from reference gene primer amplification. Libraries were prepared by immunoSEQ multiplex PCR; TCRdb keeps only in-frame clonotypes and omits some of them. V and J calls and clone size follow that table, whereas D and trimming were derived from the DNA. The table includes about 120,000 clones, around 91% detected once. Seattle's enrolled individuals joined amid active infection and were then monitored longitudinally. The CDR3 has 12 amino acids. The V and J genes are TRBV21-1 and TRBJ1-1; TRBD1 was called by the table and not checked on the DNA. TRBV21-1 is assigned pseudogene status. The source is a woman aged 60-70 years with COVID-19, enrolled during active disease. The sample comprised peripheral blood. This CDR3 is CASVQGGQEAFF. CDR3 DNA: TGTGCCAGCGTCCAAGGGGGACAGGAGGCTTTCTTT.